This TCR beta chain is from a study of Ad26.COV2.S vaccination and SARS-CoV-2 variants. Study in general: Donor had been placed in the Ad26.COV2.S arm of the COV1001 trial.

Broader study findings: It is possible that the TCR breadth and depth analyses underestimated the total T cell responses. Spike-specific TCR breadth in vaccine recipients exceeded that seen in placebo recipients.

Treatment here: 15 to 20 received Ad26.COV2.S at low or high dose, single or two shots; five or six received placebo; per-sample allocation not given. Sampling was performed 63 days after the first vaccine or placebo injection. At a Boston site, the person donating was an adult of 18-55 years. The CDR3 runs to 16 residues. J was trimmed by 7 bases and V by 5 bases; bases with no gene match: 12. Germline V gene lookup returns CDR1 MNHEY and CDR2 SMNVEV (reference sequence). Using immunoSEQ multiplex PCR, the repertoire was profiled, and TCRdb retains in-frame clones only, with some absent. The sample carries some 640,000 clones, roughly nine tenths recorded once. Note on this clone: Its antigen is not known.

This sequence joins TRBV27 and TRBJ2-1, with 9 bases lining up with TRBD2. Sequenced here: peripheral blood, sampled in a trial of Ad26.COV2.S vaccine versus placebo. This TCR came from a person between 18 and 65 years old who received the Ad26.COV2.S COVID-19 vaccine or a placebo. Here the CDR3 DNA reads TGTGCCAGCAGTCTTAGCGGGAGTGCGGGCGGTAATGAGCAGTTCTTC. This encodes CASSLSGSAGGNEQFF.